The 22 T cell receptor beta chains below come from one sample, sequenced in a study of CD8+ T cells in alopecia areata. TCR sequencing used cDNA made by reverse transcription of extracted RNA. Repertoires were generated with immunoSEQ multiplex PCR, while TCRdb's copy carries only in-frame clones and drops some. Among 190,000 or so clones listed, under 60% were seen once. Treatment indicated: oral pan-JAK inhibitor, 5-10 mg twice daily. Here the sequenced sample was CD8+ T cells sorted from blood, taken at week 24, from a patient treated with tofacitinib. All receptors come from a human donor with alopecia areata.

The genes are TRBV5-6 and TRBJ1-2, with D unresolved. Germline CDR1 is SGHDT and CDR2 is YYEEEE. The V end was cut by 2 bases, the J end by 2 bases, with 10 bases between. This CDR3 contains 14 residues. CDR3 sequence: CASSFGNQNYGYTF. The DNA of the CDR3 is TGTGCCAGCAGCTTCGGTAACCAAAACTATGGCTACACCTTC. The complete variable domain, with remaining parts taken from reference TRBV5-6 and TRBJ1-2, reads DAGVTQSPTHLIKTRGQQVTLRCSPKSGHDTVSWYQQALGQGPQFIFQYYEEEERQRGNFPDRFSGHQFPNYSSELNVNALLLGDSALYLCASSFGNQNYGYTFGSGTRLTVV.

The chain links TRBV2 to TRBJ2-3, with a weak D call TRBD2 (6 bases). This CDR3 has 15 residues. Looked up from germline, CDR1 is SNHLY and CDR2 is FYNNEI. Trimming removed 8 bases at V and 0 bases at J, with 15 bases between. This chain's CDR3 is CASPPGVTSTDTQYF. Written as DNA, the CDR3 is TGTGCCAGCCCCCCGGGGGTTACGAGCACAGATACGCAGTATTTT.

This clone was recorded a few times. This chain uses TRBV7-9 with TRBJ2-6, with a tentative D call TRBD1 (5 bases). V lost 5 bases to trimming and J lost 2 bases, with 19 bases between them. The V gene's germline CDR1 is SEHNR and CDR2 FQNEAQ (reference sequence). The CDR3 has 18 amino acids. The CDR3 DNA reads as TGTGCCAGCAGCCGAGTAGGGGTGGAAATGACTGGGGCCAACGTCCTGACTTTC. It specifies CASSRVGVEMTGANVLTF. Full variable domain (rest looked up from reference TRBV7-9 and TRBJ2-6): DTGVSQNPRHKITKRGQNVTFRCDPISEHNRLYWYRQTLGQGPEFLTYFQNEAQLEKSRLLSDRFSAERPKGSFSTLEIQRTEQGDSAMYLCASSRVGVEMTGANVLTFGAGSRLTVL.

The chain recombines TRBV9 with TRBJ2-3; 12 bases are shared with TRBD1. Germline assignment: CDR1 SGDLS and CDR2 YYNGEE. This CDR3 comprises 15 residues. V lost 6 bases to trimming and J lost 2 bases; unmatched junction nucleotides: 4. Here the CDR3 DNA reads TGTGCCAGCACCCCGGGACAGGGGGCCACAGATACGCAGTATTTT. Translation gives CASTPGQGATDTQYF.

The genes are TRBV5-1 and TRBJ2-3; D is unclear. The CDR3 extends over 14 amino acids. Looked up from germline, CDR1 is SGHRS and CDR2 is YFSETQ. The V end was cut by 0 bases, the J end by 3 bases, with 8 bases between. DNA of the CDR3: TGCGCCAGCAGCTTGGTACAAGGGACAGATACGCAGTATTTT. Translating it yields CASSLVQGTDTQYF.

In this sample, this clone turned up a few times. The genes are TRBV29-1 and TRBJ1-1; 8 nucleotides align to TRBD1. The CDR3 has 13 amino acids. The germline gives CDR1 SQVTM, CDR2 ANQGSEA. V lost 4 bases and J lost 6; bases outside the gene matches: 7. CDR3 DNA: TGCAGCGTTGCTCTGGGACAGGTTGCTGAAGCTTTCTTT. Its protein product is CSVALGQVAEAFF.

Here the CDR3 DNA reads TGTGCCAGCAGGACTGGACAGGGTGTGTACAATGAGCAGTTCTTC. It translates to CASRTGQGVYNEQFF. The chain couples TRBV7-9 to TRBJ2-1; 8 bases are a match to TRBD1. The trim removed 6 bases at V and 4 bases at J, leaving 8 bases unmatched. The V gene's germline CDR1 is SEHNR and CDR2 FQNEAQ (reference sequence). The CDR3 extends over 15 amino acids.

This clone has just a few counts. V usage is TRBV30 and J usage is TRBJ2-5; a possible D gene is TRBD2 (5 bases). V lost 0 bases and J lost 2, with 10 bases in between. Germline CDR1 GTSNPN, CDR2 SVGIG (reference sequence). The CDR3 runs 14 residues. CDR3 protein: CAWSVSGLQETQYF. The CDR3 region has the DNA TGTGCCTGGAGTGTTTCTGGACTTCAAGAGACCCAGTACTTC.

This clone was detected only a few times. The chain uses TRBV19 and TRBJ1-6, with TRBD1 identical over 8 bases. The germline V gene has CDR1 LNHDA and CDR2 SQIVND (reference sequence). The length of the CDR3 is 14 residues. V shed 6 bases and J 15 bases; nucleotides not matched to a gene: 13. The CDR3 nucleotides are TGTGCCAGTAGCCTAAAAGGACAGGGATCAGGCCTCCACTTT. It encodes CASSLKGQGSGLHF.

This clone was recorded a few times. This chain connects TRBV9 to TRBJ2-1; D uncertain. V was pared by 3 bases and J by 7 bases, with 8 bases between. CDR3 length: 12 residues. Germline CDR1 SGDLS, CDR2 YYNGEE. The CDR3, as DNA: TGTGCCAGCAGCGCCACCCCGAATGAGCAGTTCTTC. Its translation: CASSATPNEQFF.

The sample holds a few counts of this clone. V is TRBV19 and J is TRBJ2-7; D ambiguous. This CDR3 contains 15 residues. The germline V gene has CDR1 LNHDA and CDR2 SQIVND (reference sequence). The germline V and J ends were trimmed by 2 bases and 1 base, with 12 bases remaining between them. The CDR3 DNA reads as TGTGCCAGTAGTATAACCCTCCGGGCTTCCTACGAGCAGTACTTC. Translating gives CASSITLRASYEQYF.

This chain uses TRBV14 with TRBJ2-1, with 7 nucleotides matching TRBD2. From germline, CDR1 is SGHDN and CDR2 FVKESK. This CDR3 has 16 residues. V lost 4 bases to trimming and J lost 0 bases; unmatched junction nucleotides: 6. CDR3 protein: CASSPSGEASYNEQFF. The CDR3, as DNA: TGTGCCAGCAGCCCAAGCGGGGAAGCCTCCTACAATGAGCAGTTCTTC.

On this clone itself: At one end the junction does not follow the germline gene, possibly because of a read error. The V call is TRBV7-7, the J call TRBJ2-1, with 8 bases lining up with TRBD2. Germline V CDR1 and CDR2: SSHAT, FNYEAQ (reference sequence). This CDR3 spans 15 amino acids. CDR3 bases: TGTGCTAGCAGCGACCAGCGGGGGCCGTTAGGGGAGCAGTTCTTC. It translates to CASSDQRGPLGEQFF. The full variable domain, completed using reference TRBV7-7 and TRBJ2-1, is GAGVSQSPRYKVTKRGQDVTLRCDPISSHATLYWYQQALGQGPEFLTYFNYEAQPDKSGLPSDRFSAERPEGSISTLTIQRTEQRDSAMYRCASSDQRGPLGEQFFGPGTRLTVL.

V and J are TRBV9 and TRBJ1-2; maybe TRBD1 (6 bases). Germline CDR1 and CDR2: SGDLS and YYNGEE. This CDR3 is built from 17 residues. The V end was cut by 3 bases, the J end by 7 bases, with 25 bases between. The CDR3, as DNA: TGTGCCAGCAGCGGCACAGGGAACTCGCAGCGAACTTTTGGCTACACCTTC. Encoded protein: CASSGTGNSQRTFGYTF.

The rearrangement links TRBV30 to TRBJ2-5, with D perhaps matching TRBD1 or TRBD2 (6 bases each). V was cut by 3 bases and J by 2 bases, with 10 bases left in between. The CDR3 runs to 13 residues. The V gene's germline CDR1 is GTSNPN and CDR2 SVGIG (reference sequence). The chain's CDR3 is CAWSLGGQETQYF. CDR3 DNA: TGTGCCTGGAGCCTAGGGGGGCAAGAGACCCAGTACTTC.

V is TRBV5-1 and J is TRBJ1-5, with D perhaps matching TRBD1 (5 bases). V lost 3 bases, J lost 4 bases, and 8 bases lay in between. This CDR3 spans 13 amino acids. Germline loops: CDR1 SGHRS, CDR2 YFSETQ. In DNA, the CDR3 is TGCGCCAGCAGCTGGGAGGGGAATCAGCCCCAGCATTTT. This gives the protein CASSWEGNQPQHF.

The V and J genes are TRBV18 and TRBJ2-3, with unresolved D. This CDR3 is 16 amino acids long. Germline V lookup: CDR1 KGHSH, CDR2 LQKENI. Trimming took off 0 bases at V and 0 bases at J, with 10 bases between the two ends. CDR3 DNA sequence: TGTGCCAGCTCACCACCGGGAACAGAGAGCACAGATACGCAGTATTTT. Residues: CASSPPGTESTDTQYF.

In nucleotides, the CDR3 is TGTGCCAGCAGTGAAGGAGGTGCAGCACCGTCAGCTTTCTTT. This codes for CASSEGGAAPSAFF. The chain couples TRBV6-1 to TRBJ1-1; D uncertain. Germline lookup yields CDR1 MNHNS and CDR2 SASEGT. The CDR3 spans 14 residues. V lost 1 base and J lost 10, with 16 bases in between.

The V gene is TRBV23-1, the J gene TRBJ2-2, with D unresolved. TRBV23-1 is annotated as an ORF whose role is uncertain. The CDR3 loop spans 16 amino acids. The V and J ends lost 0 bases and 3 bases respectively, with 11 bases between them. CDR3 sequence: CASSQSVDPDTGELFF. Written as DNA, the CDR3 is TGCGCCAGCAGTCAATCGGTAGATCCGGACACCGGGGAGCTGTTTTTT.

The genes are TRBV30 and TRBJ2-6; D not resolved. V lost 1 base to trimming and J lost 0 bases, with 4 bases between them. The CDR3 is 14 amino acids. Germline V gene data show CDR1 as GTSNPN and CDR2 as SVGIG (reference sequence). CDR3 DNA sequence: TGTGCCTGGAGTGGGGGCTCTGGGGCCAACGTCCTGACTTTC. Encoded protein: CAWSGGSGANVLTF.

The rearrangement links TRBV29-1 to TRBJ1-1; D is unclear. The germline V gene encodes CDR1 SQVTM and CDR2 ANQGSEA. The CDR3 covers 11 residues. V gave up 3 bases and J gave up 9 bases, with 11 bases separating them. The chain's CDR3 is CSVDTNGKAFF. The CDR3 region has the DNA TGCAGCGTTGACACAAACGGGAAAGCTTTCTTT.

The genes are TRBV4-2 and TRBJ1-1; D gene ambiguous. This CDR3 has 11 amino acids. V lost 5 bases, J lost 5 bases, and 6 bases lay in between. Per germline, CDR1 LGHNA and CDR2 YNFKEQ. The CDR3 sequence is CASSFSTEAFF. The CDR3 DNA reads TGTGCCAGCAGCTTCAGTACTGAAGCTTTCTTT.